One and the same sample provided the 18 T cell receptor beta chains below, sequenced in a study of cytomegalovirus exposure and HLA in healthy donors. Repertoires were generated with immunoSEQ multiplex PCR, while TCRdb's copy carries only in-frame clones and drops some. Here the sample spans more than 85,000 clones, 85% to 90% being singletons. The sample was PBMCs. The receptors shown here come from a woman under 30 in good health and CMV-seropositive.

The chain combines TRBV19 with TRBJ1-2, with a possible D match to TRBD1 (5 bases). Germline V gene data show CDR1 as LNHDA and CDR2 as SQIVND (reference sequence). The CDR3 has 14 amino acids. V was pared by 8 bases and J by 4 bases, with 17 bases between. CDR3 protein: CASCSQTEVYGYTF. The CDR3 DNA reads as TGTGCCAGTTGTTCACAGACAGAGGTCTATGGCTACACCTTC.

A single count supports this clone. In nucleotides, the CDR3 is TGTGCCAGCAGCTTAGTCCCAGGGACAGAAGGTGCAGATACGCAGTATTTT. Translating it yields CASSLVPGTEGADTQYF. The rearrangement links TRBV11-2 to TRBJ2-3; 7 bases are shared with TRBD1. This CDR3 contains 17 residues. Germline CDR1 is SGHAT and CDR2 is FQNNGV. Trimming cost V 1 base and J 4 bases; bases outside gene matches: 11.

V and J are TRBV11-2 and TRBJ2-2; D might be TRBD2 (6 bases). CDR3 length: 16 residues. Trimming left V 8 bases short and J 3 bases short, with 19 bases between. The germline gives CDR1 SGHAT, CDR2 FQNNGV. The CDR3 region is CASRRPGGRYTGELFF. In DNA, the CDR3 is TGTGCCAGCCGACGACCCGGAGGGAGATACACCGGGGAGCTGTTTTTT. The entire variable domain, with the rest obtained from reference TRBV11-2 and TRBJ2-2, is as follows: EAGVAQSPRYKIIEKRQSVAFWCNPISGHATLYWYQQILGQGPKLLIQFQNNGVVDDSQLPKDRFSAERLKGVDSTLKIQPAKLEDSAVYLCASRRPGGRYTGELFFGEGSRLTVL.

The chain recombines TRBV4-1 with TRBJ2-3, with 10 nucleotides matching TRBD2. Germline lookup yields CDR1 MGHRA and CDR2 YSYEKL. The CDR3 contains 17 residues. After removal of 3 bases from V and 4 bases from J, the junction contained 10 bases not matched to a gene. The CDR3 region has the DNA TGCGCCAGCAGCCAGATGCCCAGCGGGGGGGCAGCAGATACGCAGTATTTT. Its translation: CASSQMPSGGAADTQYF.

The J gene is TRBJ1-2, the V gene TRBV6-5; the match to TRBD1 covers 8 bases. Germline V gives CDR1 MNHEY, CDR2 SVGAGI. The CDR3 has 14 residues. The J segment lost 5 bases and the V segment lost 5 bases, leaving 7 bases of the junction unmatched. CDR3 bases: TGTGCCAGCAGTGCCCGGACAGGGAGATATGGCTACACCTTC. It specifies CASSARTGRYGYTF.

This chain links TRBV5-5 with TRBJ1-1; perhaps TRBD1 as D (5 bases). Trimming took 1 base from V and 2 from J, leaving 9 bases between them. Germline V lookup: CDR1 SGHKS, CDR2 YYEKEE (reference sequence). This CDR3 has 14 amino acids. CDR3 region: CASSLRGFNTEAFF. As DNA, the CDR3 is TGTGCCAGCAGCTTGAGGGGATTCAACACTGAAGCTTTCTTT. Complete variable domain (other parts from reference TRBV5-5 and TRBJ1-1): DAGVTQSPTHLIKTRGQQVTLRCSPISGHKSVSWYQQVLGQGPQFIFQYYEKEERGRGNFPDRFSARQFPNYSSELNVNALLLGDSALYLCASSLRGFNTEAFFGQGTRLTVV.

The chain joins TRBV27 to TRBJ2-7; D uncertain. V lost 5 bases and J lost 5, with 19 bases in between. This CDR3 has 15 residues. From germline, CDR1 is MNHEY and CDR2 SMNVEV (reference sequence). CDR3 DNA: TGTGCCAGCAGTGCCAATACAGTCCTGGGCGACGAGCAGTACTTC. Translated, it gives CASSANTVLGDEQYF.

The table lists this clone with a count of one. An end of the junction differs from the germline gene, which may be a read error. The chain combines TRBV7-7 with TRBJ2-3; 8 nucleotides line up with TRBD2. The germline V gene encodes CDR1 SSHAT and CDR2 FNYEAQ (reference sequence). This CDR3 is built from 15 residues. This CDR3 is CASSQIAGTTDTQYF. The DNA for the CDR3 is TGTGCTAGCAGCCAGATAGCGGGGACCACAGATACGCAGTATTTT.

The J gene is TRBJ1-2, the V gene TRBV10-3; maybe TRBD1 (6 bases). Trimming removed 0 bases at V and 8 bases at J, with 10 bases between. This CDR3 region has 13 residues. Germline lookup yields CDR1 ENHRY and CDR2 SYGVKD. In nucleotides, the CDR3 is TGTGCCATCAGTGAGTCGGCAGGGGAAGGCTACACCTTC. It translates to CAISESAGEGYTF.

This clone showed up just a few times. V and J are TRBV2 and TRBJ1-5, with D possibly being TRBD1 (5 bases). V gave up 3 bases and J gave up 4 bases, with 7 bases separating them. The CDR3 loop spans 13 amino acids. Germline CDR1 is SNHLY and CDR2 is FYNNEI. Here the CDR3 DNA reads TGTGCCAGCAGTGAGGGGCATAATCAGCCCCAGCATTTT. Amino acid sequence: CASSEGHNQPQHF.

The chain links TRBV9 to TRBJ1-3, with a tentative D call TRBD1 (6 bases). The germline V gene has CDR1 SGDLS and CDR2 YYNGEE. This CDR3 is 15 amino acids long. V shed 0 bases and J shed 4 bases, with 11 bases lying between them. Here the CDR3 DNA reads TGTGCCAGCAGCGTAGGACAGGAAGCGGGAAACACCATATATTTT. This translates into CASSVGQEAGNTIYF.

V gene TRBV14 combines with J gene TRBJ1-2, with 9 bases matching TRBD1. CDR3 size: 16 residues. The V and J ends lost 1 base and 6 bases, in that order; junction bases with no gene match: 9. Germline CDR1 is SGHDN and CDR2 is FVKESK. The CDR3 DNA is TGTGCCAGCAGCCAAGTGGCCGTTGACAGGGGGAATGGCTACACCTTC. Translation gives CASSQVAVDRGNGYTF. Supplemented by reference TRBV14 and TRBJ1-2, the full variable domain reads EAGVTQFPSHSVIEKGQTVTLRCDPISGHDNLYWYRRVMGKEIKFLLHFVKESKQDESGMPNNRFLAERTGGTYSTLKVQPAELEDSGVYFCASSQVAVDRGNGYTFGSGTRLTVV.

This rearrangement joins TRBV9 to TRBJ2-3; D possibly corresponds to TRBD2 (5 bases). The CDR3 runs 13 residues. V shed 2 bases and J shed 2 bases, with 6 bases lying between them. Looked up from germline, CDR1 is SGDLS and CDR2 is YYNGEE. CDR3 bases: TGTGCCAGCAGCGTGGGAGTCACAGATACGCAGTATTTT. Amino acids: CASSVGVTDTQYF. Using reference TRBV9 and TRBJ2-3 for the parts outside the CDR3, the full variable domain is DSGVTQTPKHLITATGQRVTLRCSPRSGDLSVYWYQQSLDQGLQFLIQYYNGEERAKGNILERFSAQQFPDLHSELNLSSLELGDSALYFCASSVGVTDTQYFGPGTRLTVL.

The chain recombines TRBV4-1 with TRBJ2-3, with D tentatively TRBD1 (6 bases). The length of the CDR3 is 17 residues. The V gene's germline CDR1 is MGHRA and CDR2 YSYEKL. V lost 0 bases to trimming and J lost 6 bases, with 19 bases between them. CDR3 nucleotides: TGCGCCAGCAGCCAAGATCGAGAGGACAGACTCTGGGATACGCAGTATTTT. Translating it yields CASSQDREDRLWDTQYF.

There are a few counts of this clone. The chain combines TRBV6-5 with TRBJ2-1; D is perhaps TRBD2 (5 bases). The CDR3 runs to 15 residues. V gave up 2 bases and J gave up 7 bases, with 15 bases separating them. Germline V CDR1 and CDR2: MNHEY, SVGAGI. CDR3 coding DNA: TGTGCCAGCAGTTACGCCGCGGGCTCGGGGAATGAGCAGTTCTTC. As protein: CASSYAAGSGNEQFF.

CDR3 amino acids: CASSYPPSADTQYF. Here the CDR3 DNA reads TGTGCCAGCAGCTATCCCCCTTCAGCAGATACGCAGTATTTT. The chain carries TRBV5-4 and TRBJ2-3, with D uncertain. CDR3 length: 14 residues. Germline lookup yields CDR1 SGHNT and CDR2 YYREEE (reference sequence). Trimming took off 3 bases at V and 4 bases at J, with 12 bases between the two ends.

The V call is TRBV5-4, the J call TRBJ1-1; 7 nucleotides align to TRBD1. V trimming: 2 bases; J trimming: 7 bases; junction bases outside the gene matches: 11. The CDR3 has 15 residues. From germline, CDR1 is SGHNT and CDR2 YYREEE (reference sequence). The CDR3 sequence is CASSFHRGNTGEAFF. The CDR3 DNA reads TGTGCCAGCAGCTTCCACAGGGGAAATACGGGTGAAGCTTTCTTT.

The gene calls are TRBV5-1 and TRBJ2-2; 9 bases map to TRBD2. The CDR3 spans 15 residues. Per the germline V gene, CDR1 is SGHRS and CDR2 is YFSETQ. The ends lost 4 bases at V and 4 bases at J; junction bases unmatched: 5. The CDR3: CASSPSAGGTGELFF. For the CDR3, the DNA is TGCGCCAGCAGCCCCTCAGCGGGAGGCACCGGGGAGCTGTTTTTT. The full variable domain, its missing parts supplied by reference TRBV5-1 and TRBJ2-2, is KAGVTQTPRYLIKTRGQQVTLSCSPISGHRSVSWYQQTPGQGLQFLFEYFSETQRNKGNFPGRFSGRQFSNSRSEMNVSTLELGDSALYLCASSPSAGGTGELFFGEGSRLTVL.